Given below is one TCR beta chain in context. The ends lost 5 bases at V and 2 bases at J; junction bases unmatched: 7. CDR3 size: 15 residues. Germline CDR1 and CDR2: LNHDA and SQIVND (reference sequence). This entry comes from a study of technical replicates of blood from four donors. Only in-frame clones appear in the TCRdb table, and some are missing; sequencing was by immunoSEQ multiplex PCR. In the table there are 80,000 or so clones, 95% to 98% of which are singletons. The sequence was obtained from a human donor in good health. The chain links TRBV19 to TRBJ2-5, with 8 bases identical to TRBD2. Input material: T cells isolated from PBMCs. The CDR3 loop reads CASSLGLVLQETQYF. Here the CDR3 DNA reads TGTGCCAGTAGTTTGGGACTAGTCCTACAAGAGACCCAGTACTTC.